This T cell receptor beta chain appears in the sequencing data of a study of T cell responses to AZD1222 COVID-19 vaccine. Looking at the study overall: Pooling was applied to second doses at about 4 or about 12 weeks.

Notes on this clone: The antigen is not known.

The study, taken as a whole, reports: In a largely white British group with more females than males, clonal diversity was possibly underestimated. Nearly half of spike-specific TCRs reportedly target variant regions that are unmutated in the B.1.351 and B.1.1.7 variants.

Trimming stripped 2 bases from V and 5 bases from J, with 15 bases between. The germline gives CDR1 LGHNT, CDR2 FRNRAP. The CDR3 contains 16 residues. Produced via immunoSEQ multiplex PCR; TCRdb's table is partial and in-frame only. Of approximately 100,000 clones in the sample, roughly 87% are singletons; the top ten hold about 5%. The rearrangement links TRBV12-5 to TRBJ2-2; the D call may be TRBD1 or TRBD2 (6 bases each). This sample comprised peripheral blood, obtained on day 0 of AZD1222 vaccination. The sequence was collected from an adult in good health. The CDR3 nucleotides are TGTGCTAGTGGTTTGTTTGGGGGGCGTCGGACCGGGGAGCTGTTTTTT. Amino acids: CASGLFGGRRTGELFF.